This TCR beta chain is drawn from a study of T cell responses to AZD1222 COVID-19 vaccine. Whole-study results and caveats: Among the donors, most were white British and more were female, and clonal diversity was possibly underestimated.

This CDR3 has 12 amino acids. CDR1 SNHLY and CDR2 FYNNEI come from the germline V gene. Trimming left V 10 bases short and J 1 base short, with 11 bases between. For this clone: Its antigen is currently unknown.

Data came from immunoSEQ multiplex PCR; TCRdb stores just in-frame clones and leaves some out. The sample carries about 200,000 clones, approximately 93% recorded once. The chain carries TRBV2 and TRBJ2-7; maybe TRBD1 (6 bases). The TCR was taken from an adult who received the AZD1222 COVID-19 vaccine. The sequenced sample was peripheral blood, obtained 28 days after the second AZD1222 dose. The CDR3 here is CATGQGSYEQYF. Here the CDR3 DNA reads TGTGCCACGGGGCAGGGGTCCTACGAGCAGTACTTC.